This is a list of T cell receptor beta chains from one sample in a study of identical twins. TCRdb reanalysed the 5' RACE reads using MiXCR and keeps one entry per CDR3 protein. The top ten hold less than 0.35% of the sample, which has roughly 1,500,000 distinct CDR3 sequences, under 35% seen once. The sample comprised cord blood. The receptors derive from a newborn girl in good health. The CDR3 runs from the conserved cysteine through the conserved F or W. D genes are given only for firm matches.

>TRBV7-9|TRBD2
CASSTGLALLQETQYF
>TRBV10-3|TRBD2
CAISLLAGGNYNEQFF
>TRBV20-1|TRBD1
CSARVPGQGDNEQFF
>TRBV6-5|NA
CASRTDTDSGNTIYF
>TRBV20-1|NA
CSAGERGTEFF
>TRBV28|NA
CASSLSQGSYTF
>TRBV20-1|NA
CSARDYGQAPYEQYF
>TRBV4-2|TRBD2
CASSQEELAETSVLGEQFF
>TRBV5-1|NA
CASSGGNMNTEAFF
>TRBV6-2/TRBV6-3|NA
CASMTGPLAKNIQYF
>TRBV7-9|NA
CASSLGRGQSGYTF
>TRBV6-5|NA
CASSPGPSRTDTQYF
>TRBV10-2|NA
CATGGTTRNQPQHF
>TRBV4-2|TRBD1
CASSQEPGQGAKNIQYF
>TRBV2|NA
CASSELTSNQPQHF
>TRBV20-1|NA
CSARVQPGRSYEQYF
>TRBV7-9|TRBD1
CASSLAGQGDCGYTF
>TRBV10-3|NA
CAISESTRRGYTF
>TRBV5-1|NA
CASSLDGGRNYGYTF
>TRBV27|NA
CASSYAIGAGYEQYF
>TRBV12-3/TRBV12-4|NA
CASIPGTVRNEQFF
>TRBV12-3/TRBV12-4|NA
CASSLNFADYEQYF
>TRBV7-2|NA
CASSLALTEQFF
>TRBV25-1|TRBD1
CASSEYRQGGYTF
>TRBV7-2|NA
CASSSSSNQPQHF
>TRBV2|NA
CASRGRMNSYEQYF
>TRBV20-1|NA
CSARDGAGNTEAFF
>TRBV15|NA
CATSRAISGNTDTQYF
>TRBV24-1|NA
CATSAAVNIGFFAYNEQYF
>TRBV6-2/TRBV6-3|NA
CASSYSIWALHPNTEAFF
>TRBV6-5|NA
CASSYSGKLGDEQFF
>TRBV9|TRBD2
CASSVSASGRWEETQYF
>TRBV27|TRBD2
CASTPRGVHPSVYSYNEQFF
>TRBV20-1|TRBD2
CSARGLAELQETQYF
>TRBV18|TRBD2
CASSPHPSGTPLGEQFF
>TRBV9|NA
CASSVALNGELFF
>TRBV27|NA
CASPFRGHGEQYF
>TRBV20-1|TRBD2
CSAKTSGLSSYEQYF
>TRBV7-8|TRBD2
CASSLARGLAGGALTDTQYF
>TRBV12-3/TRBV12-4|NA
CASSVLDVGEQYF
>TRBV10-3|NA
CTISVAARNTEAFF
>TRBV29-1|NA
CSVEGPRESPDTQYF
>TRBV7-2|NA
CASSQTNSGNTIYF
>TRBV30|NA
CAWSQGKIGYTF
>TRBV12-3/TRBV12-4|TRBD2
CASSLGIPGTSGESTDTQYF
>TRBV5-5|NA
CASSFYRVPRLKTEAKNIQYF
>TRBV6-1|NA
CASSVTASVGYTF
>TRBV27|TRBD2
CASSSSGLATYEQYF
>TRBV7-9|NA
CASSLGSNYEQYF